This T cell receptor (beta chain) was retrieved from a study of blood T cell repertoires in COVID-19. The wider study: Acute and convalescent COVID-19 specimens originated in the United States, Italy and Spain. PBMCs, B-cell-depleted T cells, or T cells were the source of the cDNA or gDNA that made up the material.

Authors' processing steps: Amplification of reference gene primers was used by the study to estimate nucleated cell counts. Method: immunoSEQ multiplex PCR; TCRdb's copy keeps in-frame clones and lacks some. For V, J and clone size, that table is used; D and trimming come from the DNA. The table has under 85,000 clones, 84% seen once; the top ten hold less than 15%. In germline, CDR1 is SGHTA, CDR2 FQGTGA. This CDR3 has 13 amino acids. With 1 base removed from V and 4 bases from J, the gap between germline ends came to 7 bases. Input material: peripheral blood. The receptor comes from a man aged 50 or older with COVID-19, enrolled during active disease. The chain joins TRBV7-3 to TRBJ2-5, with D possibly being TRBD1 (6 bases). CDR3 in amino acids: CASSLIGGETQYF. The CDR3 coding sequence is TGTGCCAGCAGCTTAATAGGGGGAGAGACCCAGTACTTC.